This TCR beta chain was documented in a study of T cells in Graves' hyperthyroidism and ophthalmopathy. Study findings and constraints: A median 6.5 months before onset, the model predicted ophthalmopathy.

Germline CDR1 and CDR2: SGDLS and YYNGEE. Trimming took off 6 bases at V and 0 bases at J, with 9 bases between the two ends. CDR3 length: 14 amino acids. This clonotype was counted ten times or more. Its specificity is unknown. What was amplified from RNA transcripts were TCR beta CDR3 regions. Primed by the HTBI set, a first-round RT-PCR was run on the TCR CDR3. TCRdb passed the multiplex PCR reads through MiXCR, listing each CDR3 protein once. The sample yields roughly 500,000 distinct CDR3 sequences, approximately 44% seen once. This chain connects TRBV9 to TRBJ2-2, with D perhaps TRBD2 (6 bases). This TCR was recovered from an adult woman with Graves' disease, either hyperthyroidism or ophthalmopathy (not recorded which). Specimen: peripheral blood or thyroid tissue (not recorded which). The CDR3 DNA is TGTGCCAGCAAGGGCGGGGCGAACACCGGGGAGCTGTTTTTT. As protein: CASKGGANTGELFF.